This is a list of T cell receptor beta chains from one sample in a study of cytomegalovirus exposure and HLA in healthy donors. Data came from immunoSEQ multiplex PCR; TCRdb stores just in-frame clones and leaves some out. Among over 200,000 clones listed, approximately 80% were seen once. The specimen sequenced was PBMCs. These receptors originate from a woman between 40 and 50 years old in good health and CMV-seronegative. CDR3s include the opening cysteine and the closing phenylalanine or tryptophan. A D gene is named only where the DNA matches it firmly. Clone size appears in some rows only: once, few, many, or a class for an expanded clone.

V gene	D gene	J gene	clone size	CDR3 DNA	CDR3 protein
TRBV19	.	TRBJ1-1	.	TGTGCCAGTAGCTCCGGGATCACTGAAGCTTTCTTT	CASSSGITEAFF
TRBV28	.	TRBJ1-1	.	TGTGCCAGCAGTATAAGCGGGACTGAAGCTTTCTTT	CASSISGTEAFF
TRBV9	TRBD2	TRBJ2-5	.	TGTGCCAGCAGCGTAGAATCTAGCGGGATCGGGACCCAGTACTTC	CASSVESSGIGTQYF
TRBV6-1	.	TRBJ2-4	once	TGTGCCAGCAGTGAAGCAGGGGTCAACATTCAGTACTTC	CASSEAGVNIQYF
TRBV15	TRBD1	TRBJ2-6	.	TGTGCCACCAGCATAAGGGACAGAGGCTCTGGGGCCAACGTCCTGACTTTC	CATSIRDRGSGANVLTF
TRBV5-1	.	TRBJ1-5	few	TGCGCCAGCAGCTTGGACGGGGGATCGCAGCAGCCCCAGCATTTT	CASSLDGGSQQPQHF
TRBV27	TRBD1	TRBJ1-2	.	TGTGCCAGCGGGGGGACAGGGGGATATGGCTACACCTTC	CASGGTGGYGYTF
TRBV2	TRBD1	TRBJ2-7	.	TGTGCCAGCAGTAAACAGGGGGCCGGCGAGCAGTACTTC	CASSKQGAGEQYF
TRBV5-1	TRBD2	TRBJ2-3	once	TGCGCCAGCAGCGATCTAGCGGGGGGCAGAGATACGCAGTATTTT	CASSDLAGGRDTQYF
TRBV11-1	.	TRBJ2-3	.	TGTGCCAGCAGCACTAGGACAGCGGCAGATACGCAGTATTTT	CASSTRTAADTQYF
TRBV5-1	TRBD2	TRBJ2-3	few	TGCGCCAGCAGCTTGGGACTAGCGCCGAGTACGCAGTATTTT	CASSLGLAPSTQYF
TRBV4-1	TRBD1	TRBJ1-3	.	TGCGCCAGCAGCCAAAATTACGACAGGGGGCTAACTGGAAACACCATATATTTT	CASSQNYDRGLTGNTIYF
TRBV5-1	TRBD2	TRBJ2-5	.	TGCGCCAGCAGCTTGACTAGCGGGGGAGAGACCCAGTACTTC	CASSLTSGGETQYF
TRBV5-6	.	TRBJ2-7	.	TGTGCCAGCAGCTCCTTTTACGAGCAGTACTTC	CASSSFYEQYF
TRBV13	TRBD1	TRBJ1-6	.	TGTGCCAGCAGCCTACGGACAGGGGGCTCCTATAATTCACCCCTCCACTTT	CASSLRTGGSYNSPLHF
TRBV29-1	.	TRBJ1-3	.	TGCAGCGTTGTGTTCAGGGCGGCTGGAAACACCATATATTTT	CSVVFRAAGNTIYF
TRBV9	TRBD1	TRBJ2-1	.	TGTGCCAGCAGCGTAGCCCCCACGGGACAGGGGAACAATGAGCAGTTCTTC	CASSVAPTGQGNNEQFF
TRBV7-8	.	TRBJ1-5	.	TGTGCCAGCAGCACAGTCGGGGGGAGAAAGGATCAGCCCCAGCATTTT	CASSTVGGRKDQPQHF
TRBV5-1	.	TRBJ1-1	.	TGCGCCAGCAGCCTGGGGGGCAGGGAAGCTTTCTTT	CASSLGGREAFF
TRBV19	TRBD2	TRBJ2-5	once	TGTGCCAGTAGGGGGGGGGTAGTTGGGACCCAGTACTTC	CASRGGVVGTQYF
TRBV5-5	.	TRBJ1-1	.	TGTGCCAGCAGCTTGTGGGGCATGAACACTGAAGCTTTCTTT	CASSLWGMNTEAFF
TRBV28	TRBD1	TRBJ1-5	.	TGTGCCAGCAGTTCGGGACAGGGGGCAGAGCAGCCCCAGCATTTT	CASSSGQGAEQPQHF
TRBV10-3	.	TRBJ1-1	few	TGTGCCACCAACCCAGGGAACACTGAAGCTTTCTTT	CATNPGNTEAFF
TRBV30	.	TRBJ1-1	.	TGTGCCTGGACTCAGGGGTATAACACTGAAGCTTTCTTT	CAWTQGYNTEAFF
TRBV5-1	.	TRBJ1-2	few	TGCGCCAGCAGCCGACGGGAAAATGCTGGCTATGGCTACACCTTC	CASSRRENAGYGYTF
TRBV29-1	.	TRBJ2-3	.	TGCAGCGTTGAGAGGGCGCGCACAGATACGCAGTATTTT	CSVERARTDTQYF
TRBV2	.	TRBJ2-2	.	TGTGCCAGCAAAACTACGAACACCGGGGAGCTGTTTTTT	CASKTTNTGELFF
TRBV4-2	TRBD1	TRBJ1-2	.	TGTGCCAGCAGCCAAGATAGGGGGCAGCCCTATGGCTACACCTTC	CASSQDRGQPYGYTF